This T cell receptor beta chain was captured by sequencing in a study of cytomegalovirus exposure and HLA in healthy donors. Whole-study context: Unique TCRs numbering some 93 million, obtained from HLA-typed donors, made up an early data release. Findings of the study overall: Previous analysis showed most TCR beta V segments were productive about 90% or about 30% of the time.

The PCR was carried out with 60 Vbeta primers and 13 Jbeta primers. Repertoires were generated with immunoSEQ multiplex PCR, while TCRdb's copy carries only in-frame clones and drops some. This table holds more than 110,000 clones, roughly 77% found once. The CDR3 is 14 amino acids. V was clipped by 4 bases and J by 4 bases; unmatched bases: 4. Germline assignment: CDR1 LNHDA and CDR2 SQIVND (reference sequence). A remark on this clone: Antigen unknown.

Sequencing used PBMCs. The sequence derives from a male donor in good health and CMV-seronegative. The chain uses TRBV19 and TRBJ2-7; 10 bases are shared with TRBD2. The CDR3 reads CASSNSGRTYEQYF. CDR3 nucleotides: TGTGCCAGTAGTAATAGCGGGAGGACTTACGAGCAGTACTTC.